The sequence of this TCR beta chain was determined in a study of CD8+CD57+ T cells in acquired aplastic anemia. Patients picked for sequencing had shown CD8+CD57+ cell expansion detected by flow cytometry. Investigators profiled TCR beta VDJ and CDR3 from genomic DNA template. TCRdb processed the reads anew with MiXCR; each CDR3 protein has one entry. The data hold some 170,000 distinct CDR3 sequences, with roughly 65% observed a single time. With 4 bases clipped from V and 5 bases from J, the junction kept 7 bases outside the gene matches. Germline CDR1 reads SNHLY; CDR2 reads FYNNEI. CDR3 size: 14 residues.

Material: sorted CD4+, CD8+, or CD8+CD57+ T cells (not recorded which) from PBMCs. This sequence was found in a human donor with aplastic anemia. The chain links TRBV2 to TRBJ2-7, with 8 bases identical to TRBD1. The CDR3, as DNA: TGTGCCAGCAGTGTAGGCAGGGGGCAGGACGAGCAGTACTTC. It encodes CASSVGRGQDEQYF.